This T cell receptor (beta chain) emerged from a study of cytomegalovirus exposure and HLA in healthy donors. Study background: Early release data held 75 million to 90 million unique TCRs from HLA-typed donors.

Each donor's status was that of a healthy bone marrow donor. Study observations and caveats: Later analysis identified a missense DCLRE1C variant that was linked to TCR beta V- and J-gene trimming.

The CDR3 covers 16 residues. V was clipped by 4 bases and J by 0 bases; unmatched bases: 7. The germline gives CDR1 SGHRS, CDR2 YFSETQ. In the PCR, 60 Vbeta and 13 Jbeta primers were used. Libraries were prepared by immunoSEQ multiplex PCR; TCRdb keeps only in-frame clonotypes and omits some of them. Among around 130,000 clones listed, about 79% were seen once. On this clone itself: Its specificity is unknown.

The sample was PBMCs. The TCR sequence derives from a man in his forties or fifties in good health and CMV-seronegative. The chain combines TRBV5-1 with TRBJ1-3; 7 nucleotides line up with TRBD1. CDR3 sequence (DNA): TGCGCCAGCAGCCCACTGGGGACAGACTCTGGAAACACCATATATTTT. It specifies CASSPLGTDSGNTIYF.